Below are 22 T cell receptor beta chains sequenced from a single sample in a study of blood T cell repertoires in COVID-19. This table comes from immunoSEQ multiplex PCR, and its TCRdb copy is limited to in-frame clones, with some not included. The table lists 110,000 to 150,000 clones, 75% to 90% of them singletons. The source material was peripheral blood. Source of these receptors: a woman of 80 years or more with acute or convalescent COVID-19.

The gene calls are TRBV18 and TRBJ2-7; D is uncertain. Per the germline V gene, CDR1 is KGHSH and CDR2 is LQKENI. The V gene lost 3 bases and the J gene lost 3 bases, with 9 bases spanning the gap. The CDR3 is 13 residues long. CDR3 in amino acids: CASSPASYYEQYF. The CDR3 coding sequence is TGTGCCAGCTCACCTGCAAGCTACTACGAGCAGTACTTC.

The genes are TRBV6-2 or TRBV6-3 and TRBJ1-2, with D possibly TRBD1 on 6 matching bases. V was pared by 2 bases and J by 4 bases, with 11 bases between. The CDR3 sequence is 14 residues long. Germline-derived CDR1 and CDR2 are MNHEY and SVGEGT. CDR3 bases: TGTGCCAGCAGTTACACTACAGGGACCTATGGCTACACCTTC. This codes for CASSYTTGTYGYTF.

The chain is built from TRBV19 and TRBJ1-5; D uncertain. The CDR3 loop spans 15 amino acids. The ends were cut back, 8 bases at V and 4 bases at J, with 18 bases in the middle. Looked up from germline, CDR1 is LNHDA and CDR2 is SQIVND (reference sequence). The CDR3 spells CASSTRGRPNQPQHF. The CDR3 nucleotides are TGTGCCAGTTCCACCCGGGGTCGACCTAATCAGCCCCAGCATTTT.

V usage is TRBV6-1 and J usage is TRBJ1-2; no clear D. The CDR3 sequence is 14 residues long. V was clipped by 6 bases and J by 4 bases, with 15 bases between them. Looked up from germline, CDR1 is MNHNS and CDR2 is SASEGT. The CDR3 region is CASRGPDTSYGYTF. In DNA form, the CDR3 reads TGTGCCAGCAGAGGTCCCGACACTTCCTATGGCTACACCTTC.

The chain joins TRBV24-1 to TRBJ2-7, with 12 bases matching TRBD1. Germline loops: CDR1 KGHDR, CDR2 SFDVKD. Trimming at V came to 1 base and at J to 3 bases, leaving 6 bases not matched to a gene. The length of the CDR3 is 17 residues. DNA of the CDR3: TGTGCCACCAGTGATTTCCGGGACAGGGGGCAAATCTACGAGCAGTACTTC. This sequence encodes CATSDFRDRGQIYEQYF.

The chain uses TRBV7-9 and TRBJ1-2, with 12 bases matching TRBD1. CDR1 and CDR2 (germline): SEHNR, FQNEAQ (reference sequence). Trimming cost V 7 bases and J 10 bases; bases outside gene matches: 10. This CDR3 comprises 14 residues. Written as DNA, the CDR3 is TGTGCCAGCACCTTTTCCGGGACAGGGGGCGCCTACACCTTC. As protein: CASTFSGTGGAYTF.

The chain couples TRBV5-4 to TRBJ2-1, with 10 bases aligning to TRBD2. The CDR3 is 15 residues long. With 3 bases clipped from V and 6 bases from J, the junction kept 6 bases outside the gene matches. Germline V gives CDR1 SGHNT, CDR2 YYREEE (reference sequence). The CDR3 sequence is CASSWVGTSANEQFF. CDR3 coding DNA: TGTGCCAGCAGCTGGGTTGGGACTAGCGCCAATGAGCAGTTCTTC.

This chain uses TRBV3-1 (or the pseudogene TRBV3-2) with TRBJ1-1; 10 nucleotides match TRBD1. Germline CDR1 is LGHDT and CDR2 is YNNKEL (reference sequence). Trimming removed 4 bases from V and 4 bases from J; junction bases left unmatched: 9. The CDR3 sequence is 16 residues long. CDR3 in amino acids: CASSRPRQGAGTEAFF. The CDR3 bases are TGTGCCAGCAGCCGCCCCCGACAGGGGGCTGGCACTGAAGCTTTCTTT.

This chain joins TRBV18 and TRBJ1-3; D gene ambiguous. The V end lost 2 bases, the J end lost 0 bases, and 11 bases lay between the germline ends. The CDR3 totals 16 residues. Germline assignment: CDR1 KGHSH and CDR2 LQKENI. CDR3 region: CASSPVAEGSGNTIYF. DNA of the CDR3: TGTGCCAGCTCACCAGTTGCGGAAGGCTCTGGAAACACCATATATTTT.

J is TRBJ2-1 and V is TRBV10-3; 8 nucleotides agree with TRBD2. CDR3 length equals 14 residues. Germline V gives CDR1 ENHRY, CDR2 SYGVKD. V gave up 8 bases and J gave up 4 bases; unmatched junction bases: 7. The CDR3 here is CAIAGTSGYNEQFF. CDR3 coding DNA: TGTGCCATCGCCGGGACTAGTGGATACAATGAGCAGTTCTTC.

The CDR3 nucleotides are TGTGCCTGGAGTTCTGACAGCGGGGGATCACCCCTCCACTTT. Translating gives CAWSSDSGGSPLHF. The chain carries TRBV30 and TRBJ1-6; D might be TRBD1 (5 bases). The CDR3 has 14 residues. The germline V gene has CDR1 GTSNPN and CDR2 SVGIG (reference sequence). V shed 2 bases and J shed 10 bases, with 15 bases lying between them.

The chain couples TRBV6-5 to TRBJ1-4; 7 bases agree with TRBD1. With V trimmed by 6 bases and J by 2 bases, 6 bases remained unmatched. Germline assignment: CDR1 MNHEY and CDR2 SVGAGI. The CDR3 totals 15 residues. The DNA for the CDR3 is TGTGCCAGCAGACCACAGGGGCGCACTAATGAAAAACTGTTTTTT. It codes for CASRPQGRTNEKLFF.

This clone was recorded a few times. This chain connects TRBV10-3 to TRBJ2-3; TRBD2 agrees at 15 bases. The germline V gene encodes CDR1 ENHRY and CDR2 SYGVKD. J gave up 4 bases and V 11 bases, and 7 bases lay outside the gene matches. The CDR3 length is 15 residues. Here the CDR3 DNA reads TGTGCCGTGGGACTAGCGGGGGGTGGGCCAGATACGCAGTATTTT. As protein: CAVGLAGGGPDTQYF.

The V call is TRBV23-1, the J call TRBJ1-4; unclear D gene. Being an ORF, TRBV23-1 has a function that is uncertain. Trimming pared 2 bases from V and 0 bases from J, leaving 22 bases between. The CDR3 extends over 20 amino acids. For the CDR3, the DNA is TGCGCCAGCAGTCAACCCCTGTCCCCGCTCACACCCGCAACTAATGAAAAACTGTTTTTT. Its translation: CASSQPLSPLTPATNEKLFF.

This rearrangement joins TRBV19 to TRBJ1-2; TRBD1 might be the D (5 bases). This CDR3 has 14 residues. V was clipped by 5 bases and J by 3 bases, with 13 bases between them. Germline lookup yields CDR1 LNHDA and CDR2 SQIVND (reference sequence). In nucleotides, the CDR3 is TGTGCCAGTAGTGCCACACAGGCGCACTATGGCTACACCTTC. This codes for CASSATQAHYGYTF.

V gene TRBV28 combines with J gene TRBJ1-6; 9 nucleotides align to TRBD1. CDR1 and CDR2 (germline): MDHEN, SYDVKM. The CDR3 runs 15 residues. V lost 2 bases, J lost 9 bases, and 5 bases stayed unmatched. The CDR3 DNA is TGTGCCAGCAGTTTACCGGGACAGGGCGGTTCACCCCTCCACTTT. Protein product: CASSLPGQGGSPLHF.

In DNA, the CDR3 is TGCGCCACCGACACCGGGGACAGGATCTCGGGAGGCTACACCTTC. Amino acids: CATDTGDRISGGYTF. This chain joins TRBV5-1 and TRBJ1-2, with 8 bases aligning to TRBD1. Losses at the gene ends were 9 bases for V and 8 bases for J; bases not matched to a gene: 18. The CDR3 totals 15 residues. Germline V lookup: CDR1 SGHRS, CDR2 YFSETQ.

The chain employs TRBV19 and TRBJ1-6, with 10 bases aligning to TRBD1. Germline assignment: CDR1 LNHDA and CDR2 SQIVND (reference sequence). The CDR3 spans 15 residues. V lost 6 bases to trimming and J lost 2 bases; unmatched junction nucleotides: 1. The CDR3 DNA reads TGTGCCAGTAGGACAGGGGGCACCTATAATTCACCCCTCCACTTT. The encoded protein is CASRTGGTYNSPLHF.

This chain links TRBV7-3 with TRBJ2-2, with 11 positions matching TRBD1. The junction had 0 bases not matched to a gene; V was cut back by 6 bases and J by 6 bases. The CDR3 has 13 amino acids. Germline CDR1 and CDR2: SGHTA and FQGTGA. The CDR3 bases are TGTGCCAGCAGGGGACAGGGGGCCGGGGAGCTGTTTTTT. Protein product: CASRGQGAGELFF.

The rearrangement joins TRBV6-5 to TRBJ2-3, with 8 bases matching TRBD2. The CDR3 has 14 amino acids. V gave up 10 bases and J gave up 2 bases; unmatched junction bases: 8. Germline CDR1 reads MNHEY; CDR2 reads SVGAGI. The CDR3: CATQPGGPTDTQYF. The CDR3 coding sequence is TGTGCCACTCAACCGGGGGGGCCCACAGATACGCAGTATTTT.

The genes are TRBV5-6 and TRBJ2-1; TRBD1 matches 7 bases. Trimming at V came to 0 bases and at J to 10 bases, leaving 13 bases not matched to a gene. The CDR3 runs to 16 residues. Germline assignment: CDR1 SGHDT and CDR2 YYEEEE. The CDR3 sequence: CASSLVGGGSREEQFF. The DNA of the CDR3 is TGTGCCAGCAGCTTGGTAGGGGGCGGGTCGCGCGAAGAGCAGTTCTTC.

The rearrangement links TRBV5-1 to TRBJ2-5; 7 bases map to TRBD1. The CDR3 length is 18 residues. CDR1 and CDR2 from the germline V gene are SGHRS and YFSETQ. V lost 5 bases and J lost 4; bases outside the gene matches: 20. This CDR3 is CASRPTRISTGISETQYF. The CDR3 DNA reads as TGCGCCAGCAGACCCACCCGGATTTCGACAGGGATTTCAGAGACCCAGTACTTC.